Below are 24 T cell receptor beta chains sequenced from a single sample in a study of tumor-infiltrating lymphocytes in primary liver carcinoma. With a constant-region primer, TCR beta cDNA was made from roughly 500 ng of total RNA. Generation of the TCR beta libraries relied on three nested multiplex PCR rounds using slightly modified ARM-PCR. TRBV1-TRBV30 forward primers and a C-beta reverse primer were used in the first two PCR rounds, which each ran for about 10 cycles. TCRdb re-derived calls from the multiplex PCR reads in MiXCR, one entry per CDR3 protein. The data contain about 64,000 distinct CDR3 sequences, about 71% of them singletons. Each 20-30 mg portion of unsorted bulk tissue served as the source for co-extraction of RNA and DNA. The sequenced sample was liver tumor tissue from sampling region 4. Subset denoted: tumor region T4, right-lateral pole. These receptors were taken from a man aged 40-49 years with primary liver carcinoma and hepatitis B virus infection.

Concerning this clonotype itself: It is likely a read error, because the conserved phenylalanine at the end of the CDR3 is missing. The chain is built from TRBV11-1 and TRBJ2-5, with TRBD2 as a possible D gene (5 bases). Germline V CDR1 and CDR2: SGHAT, FQDESV (reference sequence). V was shortened by 6 bases and J by 7 bases, with 18 bases between the two germline ends. The CDR3 covers 14 residues. The CDR3 nucleotides read TGTGCCAGCAGTGGACGGGTGGAGGTGGGGACCCAGTACTTA. It codes for CASSGRVEVGTQYL.

For this clonotype: The junction departs from the called germline gene at one end, perhaps through a read error. J is TRBJ2-1 and V is TRBV6-6; 7 bases are shared with TRBD2. Germline V gives CDR1 MNHNY, CDR2 SVGAGI (reference sequence). The CDR3 covers 18 residues. The DNA for the CDR3 is TGTGCCAGCAGCTACCCTCGGGTGACGGGAGGATCGTCCAATGGGCAGTTCTTC. Its translation: CASSYPRVTGGSSNGQFF.

Regarding this clonotype: Its ends do not fully match the called genes, so a read error is possible. V is TRBV11-2 and J is TRBJ2-2; D may be TRBD2 (6 bases). Germline V gene lookup returns CDR1 SGHAT and CDR2 FQNNGV. CDR3 length: 17 amino acids. CDR3 DNA sequence: TGTCCCAGCGCCTTAGCGTTAGGAGGGGCGAACACCGGGGAGCTGTTTTTT. Protein sequence: CPSALALGGANTGELFF.

This clonotype was seen only a few times. One end of the junction does not line up with germline, which may come from a read error. The chain couples TRBV7-8 to TRBJ1-5; maybe TRBD1 (6 bases). Germline V gene sequence: CDR1 SGHVS, CDR2 FQNEAQ. The CDR3 is made up of 18 amino acids. CDR3 DNA sequence: TGTGCCAGCAGATTAGGAGTCACAGGGACCCTTAGCAATCAGCCCCAGCATTTT. Translating it yields CASRLGVTGTLSNQPQHF.

With respect to this clonotype: A much larger clone lies a single base off, so this may be a read error. The chain is built from TRBV11-2 and TRBJ1-1, with D possibly TRBD1 on 5 matching bases. Looked up from germline, CDR1 is SGHAT and CDR2 is FQNNGV. The CDR3 runs 13 residues. The germline V and J ends were trimmed by 5 bases and 11 bases, with 18 bases remaining between them. In DNA form, the CDR3 reads TGTGCCAGCAGCAGAGGCGGGTCAGGGAATGCTTTCTTT. Its translation: CASSRGGSGNAFF.

On this clonotype: Germline and junction disagree at one end, which may indicate a read error. This chain joins TRBV5-5 and TRBJ2-7; D not certain. Germline V gene lookup returns CDR1 SGHKS and CDR2 YYEKEE (reference sequence). The CDR3 has 15 residues. In DNA, the CDR3 is TGTGCCAGCGGCTTGGCCGATTTGAGAACCTACAAGCAGTACTTC. Its translation: CASGLADLRTYKQYF.

Remarks on this clonotype: One end of the junction varies from germline; a read error may be responsible. The chain combines TRBV6-2 or TRBV6-3 with TRBJ2-2, with D perhaps TRBD2 (5 bases). CDR1 is MNHEY, CDR2 SVGEGT, per germline. The CDR3 totals 20 residues. As DNA, the CDR3 is TGTGCCATCAGTTGGACTCCGGGCGCGGCTAGAGGGTTGTCTAGCGGGGAGCTGTTTTTT. Translated, it gives CAISWTPGAARGLSSGELFF.

This chain connects TRBV11-2 to TRBJ2-1; 8 nucleotides align to TRBD2. CDR1 and CDR2 (germline): SGHAT, FQNNGV. CDR3 size: 16 residues. The V gene end was trimmed by 3 bases and the J gene end by 7 bases; junction bases not matched to a gene: 11. CDR3 sequence (DNA): TGTGCCAGCAGCTTGGAGGTCATAGCGGGAATGAATGAGCAGTTCTTC. Protein: CASSLEVIAGMNEQFF.

This clonotype appeared a single time. Its ends do not fully match the called genes, so a read error is possible. The genes are TRBV25-1 and TRBJ1-3, with unresolved D. The CDR3 is 14 residues long. Looked up from germline, CDR1 is MGHDK and CDR2 is SYGVNS. The CDR3 coding sequence is TGTGCCAGCATCGCAGAGAATAAAGGAAGCACCATATATTTT. Translation gives CASIAENKGSTIYF.

The chain employs TRBV12-3 or TRBV12-4 and TRBJ2-2; D may correspond to TRBD1 or TRBD2 (5 bases each). The CDR3 sequence is 12 residues long. The V and J ends lost 6 bases and 16 bases respectively, with 18 bases between them. The CDR3 protein is CASSLRHGDPFF. For the CDR3, the DNA is TGTGCCAGCAGCCTCCGTCACGGGGACCCGTTTTTT.

The chain recombines TRBV5-6 with TRBJ2-7; D gene ambiguous. The germline V gene encodes CDR1 SGHDT and CDR2 YYEEEE. The CDR3 covers 12 residues. V lost 0 bases to trimming and J lost 9 bases, with 10 bases between them. The CDR3 sequence: CASSLGAAGQYF. The CDR3 DNA sequence: TGTGCCAGCAGCTTGGGGGCCGCCGGGCAGTACTTC.

Note on this clonotype: One junction end does not reproduce the germline sequence, and a read error may be involved. The chain employs TRBV4-3 and TRBJ2-1; a possible D gene is TRBD1 (5 bases). Looked up from germline, CDR1 is LGHNA and CDR2 is YSLEER. The CDR3 is 17 amino acids. CDR3 sequence: CASSQNPSDRGYSEQFF. The CDR3 DNA follows: TGCGCCAGCAGCCAAAATCCCTCGGATAGGGGCTACAGTGAGCAGTTCTTC.

Many counts were recorded for this clonotype. The chain uses TRBV12-3 or TRBV12-4 and TRBJ2-2; D is uncertain. This CDR3 comprises 12 residues. Trimming shortened V by 8 bases and J by 6 bases, and 10 bases separated the two germline ends. The CDR3 sequence: CASGLNPGELFF. In DNA form, the CDR3 reads TGTGCCAGCGGATTAAACCCCGGGGAGCTGTTTTTT.

A word on this clonotype: This is likely a read error, given that the CDR3 carries no conserved phenylalanine or tryptophan at its end. The chain has TRBV11-2 and TRBJ2-2, with a weak D call TRBD2 (6 bases). Germline values: CDR1 SGHAT, CDR2 FQNNGV. This CDR3 region has 17 residues. The CDR3 region has the DNA TGTGCCAGTAGCTTAGCATTAGGAGGGGCTATCACCGGGGAGCTGTTTATT. Its translation: CASSLALGGAITGELFI.

A remark on this clonotype: A much larger clone sits a single nucleotide away, making a read error possible. In nucleotides, the CDR3 is TGTGCCAGCAGCATAGGAACGGGCAGTCAAGAGACCCAGTACTTC. As protein: CASSIGTGSQETQYF. The rearrangement uses TRBV11-2 and TRBJ2-5; no reliable D call. Germline values: CDR1 SGHAT, CDR2 FQNNGV. V was pared by 5 bases and J by 2 bases, with 15 bases between. The CDR3 has 15 residues.

On this clonotype: One end of the junction varies from germline; a read error may be responsible. The chain is built from TRBV10-3 and TRBJ2-7, with D possibly being TRBD2 (6 bases). The CDR3 extends over 13 amino acids. Germline-derived CDR1 and CDR2 are ENHRY and SYGVKD. CDR3 sequence reads: CTINAGTPYEQYF. In DNA form, the CDR3 reads TGTACCATCAATGCGGGGACTCCCTACGAGCAGTACTTC.

With respect to this clonotype: A much larger clone differs from this one at a single base, so this may be a read error. The rearrangement links TRBV5-5 to TRBJ2-2, with 10 nucleotides matching TRBD2. CDR3 length: 15 amino acids. The germline V gene encodes CDR1 SGHKS and CDR2 YYEKEE (reference sequence). The CDR3 loop reads CTSSGTSVYTGELFF. The DNA of the CDR3 is TGTACCAGCAGTGGGACTAGCGTCTACACCGGGGAGCTGTTTTTT.

In its sample, this clonotype was seen once. With a much larger clone just one base away, this may be a read error. The chain joins TRBV29-1 to TRBJ2-7; D gene uncertain. Germline V lookup: CDR1 SQVTM, CDR2 ANQGSEA. The CDR3 extends over 13 amino acids. CDR3 bases: TGCAGCGTTCTCGACCGAAGCTCCTACAAGCAGTACTTC. Translating gives CSVLDRSSYKQYF.

Comments on this clonotype: It is likely a read error, because the conserved phenylalanine at the end of the CDR3 is missing. The chain combines TRBV11-2 with TRBJ2-1; weak D call: TRBD2 (5 bases). The V gene lost 3 bases and the J gene lost 9 bases, with 15 bases spanning the gap. The CDR3 runs to 14 residues. CDR1 and CDR2 (germline): SGHAT, FQNNGV. The CDR3 sequence: CASSLRGSSSEQFS. The CDR3 DNA is TGTGCCAGCAGCTTGAGAGGGAGCTCCAGTGAGCAGTTCTCC.

On this clonotype: This may stem from a read error, because a much larger clone lies one nucleotide away. The J gene is TRBJ1-5, the V gene TRBV28; D uncertain. The CDR3 has 17 amino acids. Germline values: CDR1 MDHEN, CDR2 SYDVKM. V lost 1 base to trimming and J lost 7 bases, with 20 bases between them. CDR3 coding DNA: TGTGCCAGCAGTTTATACCCTACAGTAACCACTATACAGCCCCAGCATTTT. Translation: CASSLYPTVTTIQPQHF.

This sequence joins TRBV28 and TRBJ2-1, with 9 positions matching TRBD2. Looked up from germline, CDR1 is MDHEN and CDR2 is SYDVKM. The V and J ends lost 3 bases and 8 bases, in that order; junction bases with no gene match: 5. The CDR3 spans 14 residues. In DNA form, the CDR3 reads TGTGCCAGCAGTTTCGGGCGGGAGGGCGATGAGCAGTTCTTC. As protein: CASSFGREGDEQFF.

This chain connects TRBV6-1 to TRBJ1-5, with D unclear. The CDR3 covers 15 residues. Germline CDR1 reads MNHNS; CDR2 reads SASEGT. Trimming took 6 bases from V and 0 from J, leaving 12 bases between them. CDR3 DNA sequence: TGTGCCAGCAGCCGGGCGGCTGATAGCAATCAGCCCCAGCATTTT. This encodes CASSRAADSNQPQHF.

Worth noting for this clonotype: Since a much larger clone is just one base distant, this may be a read error. Since no conserved phenylalanine or tryptophan closes the CDR3, a read error is the likely cause. The rearrangement uses TRBV4-3 and TRBJ2-7, with no clear D. CDR3 size: 13 residues. The germline CDR1 and CDR2 sequences are LGHNA and YSLEER. This CDR3 reads CASSQDLPYGQYL. DNA of the CDR3: TGCGCCAGCAGCCAAGATCTGCCCTACGGGCAGTACCTC.

Details on this clonotype: Likely a read error: the CDR3 ends without its conserved phenylalanine or tryptophan. The rearrangement links TRBV6-2 or TRBV6-3 to TRBJ1-2; D is undetermined. CDR1 MNHEY and CDR2 SVGEGT come from the germline V gene. This CDR3 has 11 residues. The CDR3 DNA reads TGTGCAACCTATGGTGTGCGAGGCTACACCGTC. Protein: CATYGVRGYTV.